One sample yielded the 13 T cell receptor beta chains listed below, sequenced in a study of cytomegalovirus exposure and HLA in healthy donors. PCR involved 60 Vbeta and 13 Jbeta primers. Libraries were prepared by immunoSEQ multiplex PCR; TCRdb keeps only in-frame clonotypes and omits some of them. The sample holds about 84,000 clones, 55% to 65% seen once. Sequencing used PBMCs. These receptors all stem from a woman in her thirties or forties in good health and CMV-seropositive.

The rearrangement uses TRBV9 and TRBJ2-1; the D is unclear. Germline V gives CDR1 SGDLS, CDR2 YYNGEE. Trimming removed 0 bases at V and 2 bases at J, with 6 bases between. The CDR3 is made up of 14 amino acids. CDR3 protein: CASSVGYAYNEQFF. As DNA, the CDR3 is TGTGCCAGCAGCGTAGGTTATGCCTACAATGAGCAGTTCTTC.

The rearrangement links TRBV7-2 to TRBJ1-2; TRBD1 is a possible D gene (6 bases). CDR1 and CDR2 from the germline V gene are SGHTA and FQGNSA. The CDR3 consists of 14 residues. V dropped 1 base and J dropped 9 bases, with 15 bases sitting between them. The CDR3 region has the DNA TGTGCCAGCAGCTTAGGTCCCAGGGGCGTAAGCTACACCTTC. This gives the protein CASSLGPRGVSYTF.

V gene TRBV5-8 combines with J gene TRBJ1-5; 7 bases match TRBD1. The V and J ends lost 4 bases and 4 bases, in that order; junction bases with no gene match: 11. The CDR3 is made up of 16 amino acids. The germline V gene has CDR1 SGHTS and CDR2 YDEGEE. The CDR3 loop reads CASSPPLGTENQPQHF. DNA of the CDR3: TGTGCCAGCAGCCCTCCCCTCGGGACAGAAAATCAGCCCCAGCATTTT.

The chain has TRBV28 and TRBJ1-1; D unclear. The CDR3 extends over 18 amino acids. The V and J ends lost 6 bases and 3 bases respectively, with 26 bases between them. CDR1 and CDR2 from the germline V gene are MDHEN and SYDVKM. Here the CDR3 reads CASSLQRGYKSKDTEAFF. The CDR3, as DNA: TGTGCCAGCAGCCTTCAAAGAGGGTACAAGAGTAAGGACACTGAAGCTTTCTTT.

This clone has more than one count but fewer than ten. Here the CDR3 reads CASSLSSYNEQFF. The CDR3, as DNA: TGTGCCAGCAGCTTAAGTAGCTACAATGAGCAGTTCTTC. The V gene is TRBV7-2, the J gene TRBJ2-1; no firm D call. V dropped 2 bases and J dropped 3 bases, with 5 bases sitting between them. This CDR3 spans 13 amino acids. In germline, CDR1 is SGHTA, CDR2 FQGNSA.

The CDR3: CASSLLAGGETQYF. The CDR3 nucleotides read TGTGCCAGCAGTCTTTTAGCGGGAGGCGAGACCCAGTACTTC. The chain employs TRBV27 and TRBJ2-5; 10 bases line up with TRBD2. Germline assignment: CDR1 MNHEY and CDR2 SMNVEV (reference sequence). This CDR3 has 14 residues. V dropped 5 bases and J dropped 5; count of bases not matched to a gene: 5.

The rearrangement links TRBV14 to TRBJ2-6, with D uncertain. V dropped 5 bases and J dropped 3 bases, with 14 bases sitting between them. Looked up from germline, CDR1 is SGHDN and CDR2 is FVKESK. The CDR3 has 16 residues. Written as DNA, the CDR3 is TGTGCCAGCAGCATGACACCCTCGAGTGGGGCCAACGTCCTGACTTTC. This codes for CASSMTPSSGANVLTF.

Only one count was recorded for this clone. The chain recombines TRBV5-4 with TRBJ2-6; D is ambiguous. V shed 6 bases and J shed 0 bases, with 16 bases lying between them. There are 17 residues in the CDR3. Germline assignment: CDR1 SGHNT and CDR2 YYREEE (reference sequence). The CDR3 loop is CASTLMAQSSGANVLTF. CDR3 DNA: TGTGCCAGCACCCTAATGGCACAGAGCTCTGGGGCCAACGTCCTGACTTTC.

This clone came up a few times. This chain joins TRBV7-9 and TRBJ2-1; 11 bases match TRBD1. J gave up 6 bases and V 5 bases, and 6 bases lay outside the gene matches. Per germline, CDR1 SEHNR and CDR2 FQNEAQ (reference sequence). There are 15 residues in the CDR3. CDR3 DNA sequence: TGTGCCAGCAGCCCTTGGGGGACAGGGGGCAATGAGCAGTTCTTC. As protein: CASSPWGTGGNEQFF.

The genes are TRBV4-3 and TRBJ2-1, with 11 bases aligning to TRBD2. Germline V gene data show CDR1 as LGHNA and CDR2 as YSLEER. The CDR3 consists of 17 residues. V was clipped by 2 bases and J by 6 bases; unmatched bases: 9. The CDR3 here is CASSQKPGLADRNEQFF. The CDR3 DNA follows: TGCGCCAGCAGCCAAAAACCGGGACTAGCGGACCGCAATGAGCAGTTCTTC.

The rearrangement links TRBV9 to TRBJ2-1, with 8 bases aligning to TRBD1. CDR1 is SGDLS, CDR2 YYNGEE, per germline. This CDR3 comprises 14 residues. J was trimmed by 9 bases and V by 1 base; bases with no gene match: 6. DNA of the CDR3: TGTGCCAGCAGCGTAAGTCAGGGGGCAGGTGAGCAGTTCTTC. Its protein product is CASSVSQGAGEQFF.

This clone was recorded a few times. The chain links TRBV5-1 to TRBJ2-1, with 9 nucleotides matching TRBD2. The CDR3 spans 16 residues. The germline V gene encodes CDR1 SGHRS and CDR2 YFSETQ. The junction had 11 bases not matched to a gene; V was cut back by 5 bases and J by 5 bases. CDR3 amino acids: CASSLFSGSRNNEQFF. CDR3 DNA sequence: TGCGCCAGCAGTCTTTTTAGCGGGAGTCGCAACAATGAGCAGTTCTTC.

This chain uses TRBV4-3 with TRBJ2-3, with a tentative D call TRBD2 (5 bases). Germline CDR1 LGHNA, CDR2 YSLEER. Trimming removed 0 bases at V and 9 bases at J, with 13 bases between. CDR3 length equals 14 residues. CDR3 loop: CASSQDEVSGTQYF. The CDR3 coding sequence is TGCGCCAGCAGCCAAGATGAAGTTTCGGGAACGCAGTATTTT.